This TCR beta chain was captured in a study of glioma-infiltrating T cells after dendritic cell vaccination. Study background: Patients received autologous tumor lysate-pulsed dendritic cell vaccination between 2003 and 2012. Study-wide findings and caveats: Complete blood and tumor specimen sets were limited to few patients.

PBMC sampling occurred before vaccination, two weeks after the third dose, and at progression. Germline CDR1 is SEHNR and CDR2 is FQNEAQ (reference sequence). With 3 bases removed from V and 1 base from J, the gap between germline ends came to 7 bases. The CDR3 has 14 residues. The PCR used 60 V beta and 13 J beta primers. The protocol was immunoSEQ multiplex PCR, while the TCRdb copy is restricted to in-frame clones and leaves out a portion. The sample includes about 36,000 clones, almost 85% of them seen just once. For this clone: Antigen: not known.

The sample consisted of blood, taken before dendritic cell vaccination. The J gene is TRBJ2-1, the V gene TRBV7-9, with D unclear. This TCR came from a human donor with glioblastoma. As DNA, the CDR3 is TGTGCCAGCAGCTTCGCGAATTCCTACAATGAGCAGTTCTTC. Its translation is CASSFANSYNEQFF. Drawing the rest from reference TRBV7-9 and TRBJ2-1, the complete variable domain is DTGVSQNPRHKITKRGQNVTFRCDPISEHNRLYWYRQTLGQGPEFLTYFQNEAQLEKSRLLSDRFSAERPKGSFSTLEIQRTEQGDSAMYLCASSFANSYNEQFFGPGTRLTVL.